The 20 T cell receptor beta chains in this list originate from one sample, sequenced in a study of T cell responses to AZD1222 COVID-19 vaccine. Profiled with immunoSEQ multiplex PCR; TCRdb holds only in-frame clones, not every one. The sample includes under 130,000 clones, about 92% of them seen just once. This sample comprised peripheral blood, obtained on day 0 of AZD1222 vaccination. These receptors came from an adult in good health.

V gene TRBV19 combines with J gene TRBJ1-5; D unclear. The CDR3 has 15 residues. Trimming stripped 1 base from V and 5 bases from J, with 12 bases between. Germline CDR1 reads LNHDA; CDR2 reads SQIVND (reference sequence). Here the CDR3 reads CASSIVSPLDQPQHF. CDR3 DNA sequence: TGTGCCAGTAGTATAGTCAGTCCCTTAGATCAGCCCCAGCATTTT.

This clone was recorded only once. The rearrangement uses TRBV6-5 and TRBJ2-3, with D possibly called TRBD1 or TRBD2 (6 bases each). The CDR3 consists of 14 residues. V gave up 6 bases and J gave up 2 bases, with 12 bases separating them. The V gene's germline CDR1 is MNHEY and CDR2 SVGAGI. The CDR3 bases are TGTGCCAGCAGCAAAGGGGGGTCCACAGATACGCAGTATTTT. It yields the protein CASSKGGSTDTQYF.

The rearrangement uses TRBV30 and TRBJ1-4; D is possibly TRBD1 (5 bases). CDR1 GTSNPN and CDR2 SVGIG come from the germline V gene (reference sequence). This CDR3 has 13 amino acids. V was trimmed by 1 base and J by 8 bases, leaving 11 bases between them. In DNA, the CDR3 is TGTGCCTGGAGTGAGGGGCTAGGAGAAAAACTGTTTTTT. As protein: CAWSEGLGEKLFF.

The chain is built from TRBV18 and TRBJ2-5; D not resolved. Germline lookup yields CDR1 KGHSH and CDR2 LQKENI. Trimming pared 0 bases from V and 5 bases from J, leaving 7 bases between. The CDR3 consists of 13 residues. The CDR3 reads CASSPPPRETQYF. For the CDR3, the DNA is TGTGCCAGCTCACCACCTCCTCGGGAGACCCAGTACTTC.

The V and J genes are TRBV19 and TRBJ1-1; possible D gene TRBD1, 5 bases. The CDR3 covers 16 residues. The germline gives CDR1 LNHDA, CDR2 SQIVND (reference sequence). The V gene lost 3 bases and the J gene lost 1 base, with 15 bases spanning the gap. The CDR3 nucleotides are TGTGCCAGTAGTATCCGGCAGGGAGGGAAGAACACTGAAGCTTTCTTT. Its translation is CASSIRQGGKNTEAFF.

This sequence joins TRBV4-3 and TRBJ2-1, with no clear D. Trimming pared 1 base from V and 6 bases from J, leaving 7 bases between. Germline values: CDR1 LGHNA, CDR2 YSLEER. The CDR3 loop spans 13 amino acids. The CDR3 DNA is TGCGCCAGCAGCCAAGGAATCATCAATGAGCAGTTCTTC. It encodes CASSQGIINEQFF.

CDR3 coding DNA: TGTGCCAGCAGGGCTGCAGGGACCGGAAACACCATATATTTT. This encodes CASRAAGTGNTIYF. The genes are TRBV6-6 and TRBJ1-3, with D maybe TRBD1 (5 bases). The germline V gene has CDR1 MNHNY and CDR2 SVGAGI (reference sequence). Trimming cost V 6 bases and J 4 bases, with 13 bases left between them. This CDR3 has 14 amino acids.

The rearrangement links TRBV10-1 to TRBJ1-5, with a weak D call TRBD1 (5 bases). V was cut by 7 bases and J by 2 bases, with 15 bases left in between. Germline values: CDR1 WNHNN, CDR2 SYGVQD (reference sequence). This CDR3 contains 15 residues. CDR3 sequence (DNA): TGCGCCAGCATTCTGGACAAGACGGGCAATCAGCCCCAGCATTTT. Its protein product is CASILDKTGNQPQHF.

The chain has TRBV5-8 and TRBJ1-2; 7 bases match TRBD1. The CDR3 sequence is 14 residues long. The germline gives CDR1 SGHTS, CDR2 YDEGEE. V was clipped by 3 bases and J by 4 bases; unmatched bases: 6. CDR3 nucleotide sequence: TGTGCCAGCAGCTACGGACAGGTCCGCTATGGCTACACCTTC. Encoded protein: CASSYGQVRYGYTF. Combining the CDR3 with reference TRBV5-8 and TRBJ1-2 gives the whole variable domain EAGVTQSPTHLIKTRGQQATLRCSPISGHTSVYWYQQALGLGLQFLLWYDEGEERNRGNFPPRFSGRQFPNYSSELNVNALELEDSALYLCASSYGQVRYGYTFGSGTRLTVV.

The chain links TRBV24-1 to TRBJ2-3, with D unresolved. The CDR3 consists of 16 residues. Germline V gives CDR1 KGHDR, CDR2 SFDVKD. V lost 3 bases and J lost 4, with 16 bases in between. CDR3 residues: CATSDIVTSGADTQYF. The CDR3 DNA follows: TGTGCCACCAGTGATATTGTGACATCGGGCGCAGATACGCAGTATTTT.

The chain combines TRBV12-3 or TRBV12-4 with TRBJ1-6; unclear D gene. This CDR3 contains 12 residues. The V gene lost 6 bases and the J gene lost 14 bases, with 14 bases spanning the gap. CDR3 amino acids: CASSQTELALHF. CDR3 coding DNA: TGTGCCAGCAGCCAGACTGAGCTGGCCCTCCACTTT.

The chain employs TRBV19 and TRBJ2-5; TRBD1 is a possible D gene (6 bases). V dropped 6 bases and J dropped 5 bases, with 13 bases sitting between them. In germline, CDR1 is LNHDA, CDR2 SQIVND (reference sequence). The length of the CDR3 is 13 residues. CDR3 DNA: TGTGCCAGTAGCGGCAGGGGTATGGAGACCCAGTACTTC. Translating it yields CASSGRGMETQYF.

The chain combines TRBV7-2 with TRBJ1-1; 7 bases map to TRBD1. CDR3 length: 16 residues. Germline CDR1 reads SGHTA; CDR2 reads FQGNSA. Trimming took 5 bases from V and 6 from J; bases not matched to a gene: 15. In DNA, the CDR3 is TGTGCCAGCAGCCCCAAGTCTGGTTCCCAGGGGGCTGAAGCTTTCTTT. This translates into CASSPKSGSQGAEAFF.

The rearrangement links TRBV7-3 to TRBJ1-1; D is undetermined. V lost 1 base to trimming and J lost 2 bases, with 11 bases between them. The germline gives CDR1 SGHTA, CDR2 FQGTGA. This CDR3 has 15 residues. DNA for the CDR3: TGTGCCAGCAGCTTAATGGCAGGCAGTAACACTGAAGCTTTCTTT. Its translation is CASSLMAGSNTEAFF.

The chain combines TRBV19 with TRBJ2-1; perhaps TRBD1 as D (6 bases). The CDR3 length is 13 residues. Germline V lookup: CDR1 LNHDA, CDR2 SQIVND (reference sequence). Trimming shortened V by 2 bases and J by 4 bases, and 6 bases separated the two germline ends. In DNA, the CDR3 is TGTGCCAGTAGTATACAGGGGTACAATGAGCAGTTCTTC. Its translation is CASSIQGYNEQFF.

This chain joins TRBV18 and TRBJ1-2; possibly TRBD1 for D (6 bases). V shed 5 bases and J shed 10 bases, with 14 bases lying between them. Germline CDR1 and CDR2: KGHSH and LQKENI. This CDR3 has 12 residues. As DNA, the CDR3 is TGTGCCAGCTCAGGACCAACAGGGCCCTACACCTTC. This gives the protein CASSGPTGPYTF.

The chain uses TRBV11-2 and TRBJ1-4; 9 bases map to TRBD1. CDR1 SGHAT and CDR2 FQNNGV come from the germline V gene. Trimming removed 5 bases from V and 7 bases from J; junction bases left unmatched: 8. The CDR3 consists of 15 residues. The DNA for the CDR3 is TGTGCCAGCAGCCCTCAGACAGGGGGGAGTGAAAAACTGTTTTTT. This encodes CASSPQTGGSEKLFF.

The chain is built from TRBV6-2 or TRBV6-3 and TRBJ1-5; D might be TRBD1 (5 bases). This CDR3 spans 15 amino acids. V gave up 2 bases and J gave up 6 bases, with 14 bases separating them. Germline V gene sequence: CDR1 MNHEY, CDR2 SVGEGT. DNA for the CDR3: TGTGCCAGCAGTTACGGAGGGGCTCATAGTCAGCCCCAGCATTTT. It codes for CASSYGGAHSQPQHF.

The chain joins TRBV6-5 to TRBJ1-2; D is undetermined. The CDR3 length is 12 residues. Deletions cut 2 bases from V and 2 bases from J, with 3 bases between. Germline CDR1 is MNHEY and CDR2 is SVGAGI. The CDR3 DNA sequence: TGTGCCAGCAGTTACAGGAACTATGGCTACACCTTC. It translates to CASSYRNYGYTF.

The rearrangement links TRBV7-3 to TRBJ2-2; D may be TRBD1 (5 bases). There are 17 residues in the CDR3. V was pared by 0 bases and J by 5 bases, with 16 bases between. The V gene's germline CDR1 is SGHTA and CDR2 FQGTGA. Here the CDR3 reads CASSLTSQGTRTGELFF. CDR3 coding DNA: TGTGCCAGCAGCTTAACGTCTCAGGGAACTCGGACCGGGGAGCTGTTTTTT.